The 10 T cell receptor beta chains reported below all come from one sample, sequenced in a study of cytomegalovirus exposure and HLA in healthy donors. Both 60 Vbeta primers and 13 Jbeta primers went into the PCR. Measured with immunoSEQ multiplex PCR; TCRdb has only the in-frame clones, and not every one. Of tens of thousands of clones in the sample, approximately 84% were seen once. Sequenced sample: PBMCs. Source of these receptors: a girl aged 2-10 years in good health and CMV-seropositive.

The rearrangement uses TRBV21-1 and TRBJ1-1; no DNA check was done on the table's D call, TRBD1. TRBV21-1 is a pseudogene locus. The CDR3 contains 18 residues. This CDR3 reads CASSTLDRDHEKNTEAFF. DNA for the CDR3: TGTGCCAGCAGCACCTTAGACAGGGACCACGAAAAGAACACTGAAGCTTTCTTT.

The chain combines TRBV4-2 with TRBJ2-7; 10 positions match TRBD1. V lost 3 bases, J lost 3 bases, and 2 bases stayed unmatched. The CDR3 contains 14 residues. Per the germline V gene, CDR1 is LGHNA and CDR2 is YNFKEQ. The CDR3 loop is CASSQGQGIYEQYF. The CDR3 DNA follows: TGTGCCAGCAGCCAGGGACAGGGGATCTACGAGCAGTACTTC.

V usage is TRBV19 and J usage is TRBJ2-1, with 11 bases that match TRBD2. There are 13 residues in the CDR3. CDR1 and CDR2 from the germline V gene are LNHDA and SQIVND (reference sequence). Unmatched junction bases numbered 11, after V lost 6 bases and J lost 16 bases. CDR3 in DNA: TGTGCCAGTAGGGGCCGGAGGACTAGCGGGTTTTTCTTC. Protein product: CASRGRRTSGFFF.

The V call is TRBV5-6, the J call TRBJ1-2; 10 bases are shared with TRBD1. After removal of 1 base from V and 2 bases from J, the junction contained 8 bases not matched to a gene. The germline V gene encodes CDR1 SGHDT and CDR2 YYEEEE. CDR3 length equals 17 residues. CDR3 sequence (DNA): TGTGCCAGCAGCTTGCGGGGGACAGGGGCTTCCAACTATGGCTACACCTTC. Protein: CASSLRGTGASNYGYTF.

V and J are TRBV29-1 and TRBJ2-7, with 8 bases fitting TRBD1. V dropped 4 bases and J dropped 5; count of bases not matched to a gene: 7. The CDR3 has 13 amino acids. CDR1 and CDR2 from the germline V gene are SQVTM and ANQGSEA. CDR3 sequence reads: CSVVERTGNEQYF. Written as DNA, the CDR3 is TGCAGCGTTGTGGAAAGGACAGGGAACGAGCAGTACTTC.

This chain joins TRBV19 and TRBJ1-5; D is ambiguous. Looked up from germline, CDR1 is LNHDA and CDR2 is SQIVND (reference sequence). The ends were cut back, 8 bases at V and 2 bases at J, with 7 bases in the middle. The CDR3 sequence is 12 residues long. DNA of the CDR3: TGTGCCAGTGTCGGTCGCAATCAGCCCCAGCATTTT. Its protein product is CASVGRNQPQHF.

This clone was counted a few times. V gene TRBV6-1 combines with J gene TRBJ2-3; 9 bases are a match to TRBD2. The CDR3 has 14 amino acids. In germline, CDR1 is MNHNS, CDR2 SASEGT. Unmatched junction bases numbered 5, after V lost 7 bases and J lost 3 bases. The DNA of the CDR3 is TGTGCCAGCATGCGGCTAGCGGGAACAGATACGCAGTATTTT. It codes for CASMRLAGTDTQYF.

This CDR3 reads CASSGPGLAEKETQYF. The CDR3 DNA sequence: TGTGCCAGCAGTGGACCCGGACTAGCGGAAAAAGAGACCCAGTACTTC. The chain links TRBV6-6 to TRBJ2-5, with TRBD2 identical over 10 bases. The CDR3 extends over 16 amino acids. With 5 bases clipped from V and 3 bases from J, the junction kept 9 bases outside the gene matches. Looked up from germline, CDR1 is MNHNY and CDR2 is SVGAGI (reference sequence).

The chain has TRBV19 and TRBJ2-7; 8 nucleotides match TRBD1. In germline, CDR1 is LNHDA, CDR2 SQIVND (reference sequence). Trimming cost V 5 bases and J 3 bases; bases outside gene matches: 9. This CDR3 spans 15 amino acids. The CDR3 is CASSAGQGGLYEQYF. The CDR3 DNA reads TGTGCCAGTAGTGCCGGACAGGGCGGACTCTACGAGCAGTACTTC.

This sequence joins TRBV4-1 and TRBJ1-4; D gene ambiguous. CDR3 length equals 16 residues. The germline V and J ends were trimmed by 1 base and 7 bases, with 16 bases remaining between them. Germline-derived CDR1 and CDR2 are MGHRA and YSYEKL. As DNA, the CDR3 is TGCGCCAGCAGCCAAGCTAACTTTCCCTCGTCTGAAAAACTGTTTTTT. Its protein is CASSQANFPSSEKLFF.